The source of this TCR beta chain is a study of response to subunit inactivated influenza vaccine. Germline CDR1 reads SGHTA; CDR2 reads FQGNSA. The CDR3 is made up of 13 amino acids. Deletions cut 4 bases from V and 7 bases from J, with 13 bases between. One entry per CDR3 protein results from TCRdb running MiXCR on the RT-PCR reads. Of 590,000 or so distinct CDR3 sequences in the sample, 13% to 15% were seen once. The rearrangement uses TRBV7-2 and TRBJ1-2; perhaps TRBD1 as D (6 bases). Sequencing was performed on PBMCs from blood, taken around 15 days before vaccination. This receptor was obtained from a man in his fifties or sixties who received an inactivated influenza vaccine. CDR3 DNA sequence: TGTGCCAGCAGCTGGGACGGAGGGGGTGGCTACACCTTC. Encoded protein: CASSWDGGGGYTF.